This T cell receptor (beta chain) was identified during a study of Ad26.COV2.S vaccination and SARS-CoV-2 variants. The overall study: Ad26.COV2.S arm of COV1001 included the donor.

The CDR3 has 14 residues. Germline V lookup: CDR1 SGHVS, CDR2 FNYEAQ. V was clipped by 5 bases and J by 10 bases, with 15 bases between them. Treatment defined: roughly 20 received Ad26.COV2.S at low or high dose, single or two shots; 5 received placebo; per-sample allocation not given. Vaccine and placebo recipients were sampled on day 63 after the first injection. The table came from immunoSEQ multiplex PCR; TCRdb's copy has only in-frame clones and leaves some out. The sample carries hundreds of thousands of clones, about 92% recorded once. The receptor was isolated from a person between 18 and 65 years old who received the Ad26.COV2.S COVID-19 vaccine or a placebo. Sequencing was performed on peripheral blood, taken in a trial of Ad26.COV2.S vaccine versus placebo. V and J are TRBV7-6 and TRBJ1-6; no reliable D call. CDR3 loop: CASSLYPTGSPLHF. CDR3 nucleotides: TGTGCCAGCAGCCTATACCCGACGGGGTCACCCCTCCACTTT. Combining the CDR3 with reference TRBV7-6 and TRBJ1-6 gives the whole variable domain GAGVSQSPRYKVTKRGQDVALRCDPISGHVSLYWYRQALGQGPEFLTYFNYEAQQDKSGLPNDRFSAERPEGSISTLTIQRTEQRDSAMYRCASSLYPTGSPLHFGNGTRLTVT.